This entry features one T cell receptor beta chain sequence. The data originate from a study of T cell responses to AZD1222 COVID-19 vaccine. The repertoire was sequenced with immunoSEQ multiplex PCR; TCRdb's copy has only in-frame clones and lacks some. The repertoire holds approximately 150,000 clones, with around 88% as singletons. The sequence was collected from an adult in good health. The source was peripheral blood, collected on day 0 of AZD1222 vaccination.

CDR3 sequence (DNA): TGTGCCAGCAGTCCTTCGGGGGTACGTCGGGAAAAACTGTTTTTT. Translating it yields CASSPSGVRREKLFF. The chain links TRBV6-5 to TRBJ1-4, with a possible D match to TRBD1 (5 bases). CDR3 length: 15 amino acids. Trimming removed 5 bases from V and 8 bases from J, with 18 bases in between. The germline V gene has CDR1 MNHEY and CDR2 SVGAGI.